The clone carrying this T cell receptor (beta chain) was seen a few times. TCRdb keeps only in-frame clones here, not all; method: immunoSEQ multiplex PCR. The sample lists roughly 100,000 clones, roughly 76% occurring once. This entry comes from a study of blood T cell repertoires in COVID-19. The length of the CDR3 is 14 residues. Germline V lookup: CDR1 SGDLS, CDR2 YYNGEE. Losses at the gene ends were 4 bases for V and 7 bases for J; bases not matched to a gene: 6. The sequenced sample was peripheral blood. V usage is TRBV9 and J usage is TRBJ2-7; TRBD2 matches 12 bases. The sequence came from a man older than 75 with COVID-19, enrolled during active disease. The CDR3 spells CASSPRTSGTEQYF. In DNA, the CDR3 is TGTGCCAGCAGCCCCCGGACTAGCGGGACTGAGCAGTACTTC.